These 5 T cell receptor beta chains originate from one sample sequenced in a study of response to subunit inactivated influenza vaccine. TCRdb called the RT-PCR reads again in MiXCR, with one record for every CDR3 protein. The sample carries 560,000 or so distinct CDR3 sequences, 6% to 9% recorded once. Sequenced material: PBMCs from blood, taken around 25 months after vaccination. The receptors come from a man aged 45 to 70 who received an inactivated influenza vaccine.

V usage is TRBV27 and J usage is TRBJ2-1; 10 positions match TRBD2. Trimming cost V 1 base and J 14 bases; bases outside gene matches: 11. The CDR3 consists of 15 residues. The germline V gene encodes CDR1 MNHEY and CDR2 SMNVEV (reference sequence). The CDR3, as DNA: TGTGCCAGCAGTTTATGGGGGGTGGAGCGGGAGGGGGAGTTCTTC. It encodes CASSLWGVEREGEFF.

This clonotype was seen a handful of times. This chain uses TRBV20-1 with TRBJ1-2, with TRBD1 as a possible D gene (5 bases). CDR1 is DFQATT and CDR2 is SNEGSKA in the germline V gene (reference sequence). V was shortened by 5 bases and J by 1 base, with 17 bases between the two germline ends. The CDR3 consists of 15 residues. The CDR3 region is CSAPPDSSFNYGYTF. CDR3 DNA: TGCAGTGCTCCTCCCGACAGTAGCTTTAACTATGGCTACACCTTC.

The CDR3 nucleotides are TGTGCCAGCAAAGACGGGAGGACTTACAATGAGCAGTTCTTC. Its protein product is CASKDGRTYNEQFF. V usage is TRBV28 and J usage is TRBJ2-1; 7 positions match TRBD2. After removal of 7 bases from V and 4 bases from J, the junction contained 7 bases not matched to a gene. Germline assignment: CDR1 MDHEN and CDR2 SYDVKM. This CDR3 comprises 14 residues.

This clonotype was picked up many times. V and J are TRBV20-1 and TRBJ2-2, with 11 bases fitting TRBD2. Per the germline V gene, CDR1 is DFQATT and CDR2 is SNEGSKA (reference sequence). CDR3 length: 16 residues. Germline trimming cut 3 bases from V and 2 bases from J; bases unmatched to any gene: 5. The CDR3 protein is CSARGLAERNTGELFF. CDR3 sequence (DNA): TGCAGTGCTAGGGGACTAGCGGAGAGAAACACCGGGGAGCTGTTTTTT.

In its sample, this clonotype was seen many times. The J gene is TRBJ2-3, the V gene TRBV15, with a tentative D call TRBD2 (6 bases). The CDR3 has 14 residues. Germline loops: CDR1 LNHNV, CDR2 YYDKDF (reference sequence). V dropped 5 bases and J dropped 4 bases, with 13 bases sitting between them. The CDR3 spells CATSRGAVADTQYF. CDR3 DNA: TGTGCCACCAGCCGCGGGGCGGTGGCAGATACGCAGTATTTT.